This T cell receptor beta chain was identified in a study of T cells expressing NK-cell markers. TCRdb reanalyzed the 5' RACE reads and collapses them to one entry per CDR3 protein, without DNA. The record lists roughly 350,000 distinct CDR3 sequences, of which the ten most abundant hold over 4%. The CDR3 is 16 amino acids. In germline, CDR1 is SGDLS, CDR2 YYNGEE. Findings and caveats of the study: In several donors, dominant clonotypes made up about 25-60.1% of CD3+CD56-NKG2C+ cells.

Details on this clonotype: Antigen: not known.

Specimen: blood T cells: a sorted CD56 or NKG2C T cell subset, CD4+ or CD8+ T cells, or bulk PBMC T cells (not recorded which). The sequence came from a man between 18 and 69 years old in good health. This chain uses TRBV9 with TRBJ2-5; lacking DNA, the TRBD2 call made by TCRdb goes unchecked. The CDR3 region is CASSVVPSGGKETQYF.